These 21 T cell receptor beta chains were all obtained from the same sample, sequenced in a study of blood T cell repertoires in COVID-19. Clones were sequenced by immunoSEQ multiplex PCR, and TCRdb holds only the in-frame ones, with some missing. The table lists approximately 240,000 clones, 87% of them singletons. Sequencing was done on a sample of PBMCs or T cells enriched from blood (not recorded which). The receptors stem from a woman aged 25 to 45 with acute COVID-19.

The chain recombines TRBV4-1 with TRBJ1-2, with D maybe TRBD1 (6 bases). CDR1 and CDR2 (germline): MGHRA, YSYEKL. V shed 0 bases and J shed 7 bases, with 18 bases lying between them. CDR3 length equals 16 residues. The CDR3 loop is CASSQEIAGVDSGYTF. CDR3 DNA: TGCGCCAGCAGCCAAGAGATCGCAGGGGTTGATTCTGGCTACACCTTC.

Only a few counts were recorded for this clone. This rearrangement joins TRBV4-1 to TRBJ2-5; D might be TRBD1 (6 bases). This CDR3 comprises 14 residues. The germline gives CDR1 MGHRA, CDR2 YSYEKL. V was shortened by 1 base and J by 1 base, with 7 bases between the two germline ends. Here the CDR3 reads CASSQGDTQETQYF. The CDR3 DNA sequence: TGCGCCAGCAGCCAAGGGGACACCCAAGAGACCCAGTACTTC.

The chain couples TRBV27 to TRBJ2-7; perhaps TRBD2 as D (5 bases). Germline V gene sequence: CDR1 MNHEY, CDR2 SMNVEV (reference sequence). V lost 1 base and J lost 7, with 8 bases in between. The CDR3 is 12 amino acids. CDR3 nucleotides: TGTGCCAGCAGTTTATTCTCGGGGGAGCAGTACTTC. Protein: CASSLFSGEQYF.

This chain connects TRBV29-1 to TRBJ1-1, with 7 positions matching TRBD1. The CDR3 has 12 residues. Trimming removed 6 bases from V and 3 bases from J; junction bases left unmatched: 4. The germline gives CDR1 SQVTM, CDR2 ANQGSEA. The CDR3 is CSVGDRHTEAFF. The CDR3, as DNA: TGCAGCGTGGGGGACAGACACACTGAAGCTTTCTTT.

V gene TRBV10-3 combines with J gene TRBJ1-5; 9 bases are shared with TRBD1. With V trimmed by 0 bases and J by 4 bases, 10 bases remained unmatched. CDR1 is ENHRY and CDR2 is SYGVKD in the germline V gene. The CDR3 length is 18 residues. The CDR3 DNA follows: TGTGCCATCAGTGAGTCGACAGGAGTGGGGACAGGGAATCAGCCCCAGCATTTT. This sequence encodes CAISESTGVGTGNQPQHF.

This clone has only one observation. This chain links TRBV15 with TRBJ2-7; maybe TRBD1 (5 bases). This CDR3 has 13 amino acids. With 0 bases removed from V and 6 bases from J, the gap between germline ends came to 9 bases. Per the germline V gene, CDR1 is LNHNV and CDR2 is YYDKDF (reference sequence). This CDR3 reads CATSRDMGPEQYF. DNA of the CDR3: TGTGCCACCAGCAGAGATATGGGGCCCGAGCAGTACTTC.

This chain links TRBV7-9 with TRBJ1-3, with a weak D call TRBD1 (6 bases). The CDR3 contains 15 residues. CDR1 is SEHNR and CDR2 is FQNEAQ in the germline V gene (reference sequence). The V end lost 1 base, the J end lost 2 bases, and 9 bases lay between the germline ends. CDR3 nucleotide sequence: TGTGCCAGCAGCTTAGAGGGGGTTGCTGGAAACACCATATATTTT. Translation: CASSLEGVAGNTIYF.

CDR3 nucleotide sequence: TGTGCCAGCAGTGGGCACAGGACGGACACTGAAGCTTTCTTT. Its translation: CASSGHRTDTEAFF. The V and J genes are TRBV2 and TRBJ1-1; TRBD1 might be the D (5 bases). Trimming removed 4 bases from V and 3 bases from J, with 12 bases in between. Germline CDR1 is SNHLY and CDR2 is FYNNEI. There are 14 residues in the CDR3.

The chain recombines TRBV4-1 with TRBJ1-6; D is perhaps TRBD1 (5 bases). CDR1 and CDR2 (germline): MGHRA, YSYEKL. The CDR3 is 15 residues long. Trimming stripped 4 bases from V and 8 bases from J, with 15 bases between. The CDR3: CASSPQGIQDSPLHF. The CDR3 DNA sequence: TGCGCCAGCAGCCCTCAGGGAATTCAGGATTCACCCCTCCACTTT.

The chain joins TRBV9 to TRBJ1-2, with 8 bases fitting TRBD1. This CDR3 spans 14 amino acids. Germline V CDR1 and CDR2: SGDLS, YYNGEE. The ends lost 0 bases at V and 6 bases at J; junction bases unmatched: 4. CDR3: CASSVGDRPHGYTF. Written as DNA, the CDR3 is TGTGCCAGCAGCGTAGGGGACAGGCCCCATGGCTACACCTTC.

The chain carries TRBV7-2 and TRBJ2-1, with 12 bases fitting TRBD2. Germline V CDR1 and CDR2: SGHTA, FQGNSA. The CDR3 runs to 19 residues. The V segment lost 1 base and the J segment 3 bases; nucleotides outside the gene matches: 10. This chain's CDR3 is CASSLVPSTSGSFYNEQFF. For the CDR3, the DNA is TGTGCCAGCAGCTTAGTGCCGTCGACTAGCGGGAGCTTCTACAATGAGCAGTTCTTC.

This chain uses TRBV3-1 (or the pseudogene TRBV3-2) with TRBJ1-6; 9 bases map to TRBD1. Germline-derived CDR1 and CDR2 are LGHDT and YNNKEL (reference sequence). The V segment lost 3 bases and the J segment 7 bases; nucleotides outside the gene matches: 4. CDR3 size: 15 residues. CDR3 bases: TGTGCCAGCAGCCACAGACAGGGGGTCAATTCACCCCTCCACTTT. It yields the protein CASSHRQGVNSPLHF.

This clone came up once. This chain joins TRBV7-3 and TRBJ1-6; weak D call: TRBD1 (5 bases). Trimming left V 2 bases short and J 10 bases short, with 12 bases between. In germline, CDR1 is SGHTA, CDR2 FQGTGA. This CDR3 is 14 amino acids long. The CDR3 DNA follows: TGTGCCAGCAGCTTAGACAGTCCTGGGTCACCCCTCCACTTT. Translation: CASSLDSPGSPLHF. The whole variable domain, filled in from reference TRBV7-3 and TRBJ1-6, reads GAGVSQTPSNKVTEKGKYVELRCDPISGHTALYWYRQSLGQGPEFLIYFQGTGAADDSGLPNDRFFAVRPEGSVSTLKIQRTERGDSAVYLCASSLDSPGSPLHFGNGTRLTVT.

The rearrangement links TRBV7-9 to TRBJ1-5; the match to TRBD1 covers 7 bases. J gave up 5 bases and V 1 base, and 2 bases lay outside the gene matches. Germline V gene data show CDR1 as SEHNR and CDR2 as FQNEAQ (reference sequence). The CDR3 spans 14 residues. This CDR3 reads CASSLDRGDQPQHF. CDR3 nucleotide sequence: TGTGCCAGCAGCTTAGACAGGGGCGATCAGCCCCAGCATTTT.

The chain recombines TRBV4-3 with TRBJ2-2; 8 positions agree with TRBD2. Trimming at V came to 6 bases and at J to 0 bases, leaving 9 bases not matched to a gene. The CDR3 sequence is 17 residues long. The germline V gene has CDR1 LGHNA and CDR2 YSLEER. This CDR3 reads CASRPGLAGPNTGELFF. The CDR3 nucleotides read TGCGCCAGCAGACCCGGACTAGCCGGTCCGAACACCGGGGAGCTGTTTTTT.

CDR3 amino acids: CASSVALSLDNEQFF. DNA of the CDR3: TGTGCCAGCAGCGTAGCCCTTAGTCTAGACAATGAGCAGTTCTTC. J is TRBJ2-1 and V is TRBV9; D is unclear. This CDR3 has 15 amino acids. Germline lookup yields CDR1 SGDLS and CDR2 YYNGEE. V dropped 0 bases and J dropped 5 bases, with 12 bases sitting between them.

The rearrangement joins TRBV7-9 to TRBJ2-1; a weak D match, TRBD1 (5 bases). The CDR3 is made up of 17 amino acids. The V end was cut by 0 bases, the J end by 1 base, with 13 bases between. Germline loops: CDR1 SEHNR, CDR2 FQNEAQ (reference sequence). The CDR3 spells CASSLAGRESSYNEQFF. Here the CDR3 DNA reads TGTGCCAGCAGCTTAGCGGGCAGGGAATCTTCCTACAATGAGCAGTTCTTC. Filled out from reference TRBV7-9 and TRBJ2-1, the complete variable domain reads DTGVSQNPRHKITKRGQNVTFRCDPISEHNRLYWYRQTLGQGPEFLTYFQNEAQLEKSRLLSDRFSAERPKGSFSTLEIQRTEQGDSAMYLCASSLAGRESSYNEQFFGPGTRLTVL.

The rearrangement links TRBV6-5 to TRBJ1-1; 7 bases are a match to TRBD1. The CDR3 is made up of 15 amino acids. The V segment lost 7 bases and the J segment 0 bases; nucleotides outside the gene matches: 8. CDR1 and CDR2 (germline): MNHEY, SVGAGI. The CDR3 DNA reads TGTGCCAGCAAACAACAGGGGTCCCTGAACACTGAAGCTTTCTTT. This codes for CASKQQGSLNTEAFF.

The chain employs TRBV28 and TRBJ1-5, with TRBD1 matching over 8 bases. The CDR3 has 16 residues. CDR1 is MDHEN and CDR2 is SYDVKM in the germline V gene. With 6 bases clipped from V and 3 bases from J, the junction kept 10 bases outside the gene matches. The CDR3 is CASSNPGTGVNQPQHF. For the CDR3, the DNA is TGTGCCAGCAGCAACCCCGGGACAGGAGTCAATCAGCCCCAGCATTTT.

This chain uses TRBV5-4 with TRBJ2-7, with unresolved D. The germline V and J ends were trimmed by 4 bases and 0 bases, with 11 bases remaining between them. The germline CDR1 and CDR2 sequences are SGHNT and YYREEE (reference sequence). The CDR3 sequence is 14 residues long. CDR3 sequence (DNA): TGTGCCAGCAGCCCCGCTTCTAGCTCCTACGAGCAGTACTTC. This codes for CASSPASSSYEQYF.

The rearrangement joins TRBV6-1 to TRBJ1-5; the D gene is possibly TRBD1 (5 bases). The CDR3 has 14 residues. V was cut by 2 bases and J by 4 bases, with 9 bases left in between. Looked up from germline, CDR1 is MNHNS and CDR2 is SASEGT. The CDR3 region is CASSEYGGNQPQHF. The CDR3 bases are TGTGCCAGCAGTGAATACGGGGGGAATCAGCCCCAGCATTTT.